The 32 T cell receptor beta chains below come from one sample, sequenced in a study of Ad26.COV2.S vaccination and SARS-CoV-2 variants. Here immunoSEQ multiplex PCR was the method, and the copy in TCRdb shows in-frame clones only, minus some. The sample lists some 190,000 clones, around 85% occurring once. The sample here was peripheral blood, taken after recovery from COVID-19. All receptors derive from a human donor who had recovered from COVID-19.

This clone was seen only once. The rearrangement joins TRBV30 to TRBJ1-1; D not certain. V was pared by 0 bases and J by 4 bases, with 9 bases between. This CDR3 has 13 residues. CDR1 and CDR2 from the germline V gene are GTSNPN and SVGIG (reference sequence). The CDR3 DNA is TGTGCCTGGAGTGTGGGTGCAGCCACTGAAGCTTTCTTT. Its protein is CAWSVGAATEAFF.

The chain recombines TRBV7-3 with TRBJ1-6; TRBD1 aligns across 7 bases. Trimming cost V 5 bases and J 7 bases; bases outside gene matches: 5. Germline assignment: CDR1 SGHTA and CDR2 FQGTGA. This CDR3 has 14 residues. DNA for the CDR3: TGTGCCAGCAGCCCGGGGGACAGAAATTCACCCCTCCACTTT. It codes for CASSPGDRNSPLHF.

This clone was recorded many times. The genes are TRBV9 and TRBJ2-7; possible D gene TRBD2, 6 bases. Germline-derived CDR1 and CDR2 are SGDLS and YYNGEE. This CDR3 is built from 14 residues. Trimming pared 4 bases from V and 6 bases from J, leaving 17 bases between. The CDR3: CASSPGVTSSEQYF. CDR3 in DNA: TGTGCCAGCAGCCCGGGGGTCACGTCGTCCGAGCAGTACTTC.

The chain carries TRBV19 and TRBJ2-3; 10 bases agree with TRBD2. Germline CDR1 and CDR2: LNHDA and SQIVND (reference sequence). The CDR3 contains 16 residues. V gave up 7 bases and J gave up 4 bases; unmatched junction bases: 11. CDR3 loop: CASKVLSGGQSDTQYF. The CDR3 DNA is TGTGCCAGTAAAGTTCTTAGCGGGGGGCAATCAGATACGCAGTATTTT. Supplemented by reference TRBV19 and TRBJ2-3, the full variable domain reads DGGITQSPKYLFRKEGQNVTLSCEQNLNHDAMYWYRQDPGQGLRLIYYSQIVNDFQKGDIAEGYSVSREKKESFPLTVTSAQKNPTAFYLCASKVLSGGQSDTQYFGPGTRLTVL.

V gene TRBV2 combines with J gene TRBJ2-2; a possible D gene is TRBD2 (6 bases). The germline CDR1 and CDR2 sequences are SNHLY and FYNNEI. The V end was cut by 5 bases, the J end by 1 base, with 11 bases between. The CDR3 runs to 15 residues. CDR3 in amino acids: CASSYGTWNTGELFF. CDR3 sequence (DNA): TGTGCCAGCAGTTACGGGACTTGGAACACCGGGGAGCTGTTTTTT.

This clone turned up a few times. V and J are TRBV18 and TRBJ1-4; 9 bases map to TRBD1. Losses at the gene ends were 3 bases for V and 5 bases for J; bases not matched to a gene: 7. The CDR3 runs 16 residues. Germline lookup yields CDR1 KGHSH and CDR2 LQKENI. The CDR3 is CASSPRPGQGNEKLFF. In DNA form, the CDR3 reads TGTGCCAGCTCACCCCGACCGGGACAGGGAAATGAAAAACTGTTTTTT.

The CDR3 loop is CASALGGPQAEAFF. In DNA, the CDR3 is TGCGCCAGCGCCCTTGGGGGCCCGCAGGCTGAAGCTTTCTTT. V is TRBV5-1 and J is TRBJ1-1, with D possibly matching TRBD1 (6 bases). V lost 7 bases and J lost 6, with 19 bases in between. The germline V gene has CDR1 SGHRS and CDR2 YFSETQ. The CDR3 length is 14 residues. The whole variable domain, remainder taken from reference TRBV5-1 and TRBJ1-1, is KAGVTQTPRYLIKTRGQQVTLSCSPISGHRSVSWYQQTPGQGLQFLFEYFSETQRNKGNFPGRFSGRQFSNSRSEMNVSTLELGDSALYLCASALGGPQAEAFFGQGTRLTVV.

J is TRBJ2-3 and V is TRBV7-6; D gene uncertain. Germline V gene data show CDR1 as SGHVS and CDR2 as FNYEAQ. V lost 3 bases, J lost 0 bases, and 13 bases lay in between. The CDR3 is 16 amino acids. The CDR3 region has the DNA TGTGCCAGCAGCTTCCTAACGGAGCCTAGCACAGATACGCAGTATTTT. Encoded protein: CASSFLTEPSTDTQYF.

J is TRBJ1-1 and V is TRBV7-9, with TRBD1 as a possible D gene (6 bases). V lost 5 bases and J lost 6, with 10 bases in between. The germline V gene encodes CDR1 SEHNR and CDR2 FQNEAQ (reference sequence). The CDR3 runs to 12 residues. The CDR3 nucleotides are TGTGCCAGCAGCCAGGGACACCCTGAAGCTTTCTTT. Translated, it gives CASSQGHPEAFF.

For the CDR3, the DNA is TGTGCCAGCAGTTTAGGACTGGGGCCGCTTCCCGAAATGGAAGCTTTCTTT. Residues: CASSLGLGPLPEMEAFF. The chain combines TRBV28 with TRBJ1-1; TRBD1 might be the D (5 bases). CDR3 length equals 17 residues. Trimming pared 2 bases from V and 8 bases from J, leaving 24 bases between. The germline V gene has CDR1 MDHEN and CDR2 SYDVKM.

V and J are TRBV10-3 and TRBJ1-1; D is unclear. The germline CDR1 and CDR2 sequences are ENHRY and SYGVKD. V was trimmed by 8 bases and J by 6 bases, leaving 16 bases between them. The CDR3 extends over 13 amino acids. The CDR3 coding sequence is TGTGCCATCGGGGTGGAGGGTCGGCCTGAAGCTTTCTTT. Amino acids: CAIGVEGRPEAFF.

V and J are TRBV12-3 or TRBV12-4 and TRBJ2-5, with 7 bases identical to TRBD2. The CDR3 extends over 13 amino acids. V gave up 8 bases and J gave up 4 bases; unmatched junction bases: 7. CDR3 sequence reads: CASGGVRTETQYF. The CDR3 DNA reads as TGTGCCAGCGGGGGGGTGAGGACAGAGACCCAGTACTTC.

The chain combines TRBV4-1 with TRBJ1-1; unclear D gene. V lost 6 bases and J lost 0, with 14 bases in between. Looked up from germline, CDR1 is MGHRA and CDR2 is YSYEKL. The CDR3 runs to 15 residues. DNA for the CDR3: TGCGCCAGCAGGCCAGAACTCCCCGTGAACACTGAAGCTTTCTTT. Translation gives CASRPELPVNTEAFF.

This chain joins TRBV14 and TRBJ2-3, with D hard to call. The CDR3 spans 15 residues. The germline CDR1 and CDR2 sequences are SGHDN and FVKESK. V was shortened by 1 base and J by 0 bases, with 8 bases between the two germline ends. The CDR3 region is CASSQVIGSTDTQYF. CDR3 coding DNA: TGTGCCAGCAGCCAAGTAATCGGTAGCACAGATACGCAGTATTTT.

The CDR3 nucleotides are TGTGCCAGCAGCTCCATAGGTGGGAACCACGAGCAGTACTTC. This translates into CASSSIGGNHEQYF. The chain couples TRBV27 to TRBJ2-7; no definite D call. Trimming shortened V by 6 bases and J by 5 bases, and 17 bases separated the two germline ends. The CDR3 covers 14 residues. The germline V gene has CDR1 MNHEY and CDR2 SMNVEV (reference sequence).

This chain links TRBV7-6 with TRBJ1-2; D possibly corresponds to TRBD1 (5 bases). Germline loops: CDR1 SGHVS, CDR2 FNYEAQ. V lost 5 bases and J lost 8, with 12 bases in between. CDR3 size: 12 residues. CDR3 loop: CASSLGTGGYTF. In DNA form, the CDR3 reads TGTGCCAGCAGCCTTGGGACTGGAGGCTACACCTTC.

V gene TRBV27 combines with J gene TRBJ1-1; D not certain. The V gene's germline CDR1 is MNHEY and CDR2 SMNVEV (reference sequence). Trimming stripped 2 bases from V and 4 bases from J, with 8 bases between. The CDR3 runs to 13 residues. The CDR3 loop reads CASSLRWGTEAFF. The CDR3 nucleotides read TGTGCCAGCAGTTTAAGGTGGGGCACTGAAGCTTTCTTT.

The CDR3 loop is CASSLERAGGYTF. Written as DNA, the CDR3 is TGTGCCAGCAGCTTGGAAAGGGCGGGTGGCTACACCTTC. The chain has TRBV5-6 and TRBJ1-2; D unclear. The germline V gene encodes CDR1 SGHDT and CDR2 YYEEEE. The V and J ends lost 0 bases and 7 bases respectively, with 10 bases between them. The CDR3 is 13 residues long.

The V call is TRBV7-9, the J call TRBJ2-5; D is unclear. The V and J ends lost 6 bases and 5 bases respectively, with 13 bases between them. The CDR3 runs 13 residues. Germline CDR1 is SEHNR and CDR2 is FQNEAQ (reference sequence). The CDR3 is CASSSGSWETQYF. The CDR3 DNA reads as TGTGCCAGCAGTTCCGGGTCATGGGAGACCCAGTACTTC.

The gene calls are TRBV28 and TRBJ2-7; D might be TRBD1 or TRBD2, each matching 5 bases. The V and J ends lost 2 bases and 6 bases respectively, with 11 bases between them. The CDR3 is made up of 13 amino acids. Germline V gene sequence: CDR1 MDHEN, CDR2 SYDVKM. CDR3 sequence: CASSLVTGGEQYF. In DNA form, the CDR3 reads TGTGCCAGCAGTTTAGTTACAGGAGGCGAGCAGTACTTC.

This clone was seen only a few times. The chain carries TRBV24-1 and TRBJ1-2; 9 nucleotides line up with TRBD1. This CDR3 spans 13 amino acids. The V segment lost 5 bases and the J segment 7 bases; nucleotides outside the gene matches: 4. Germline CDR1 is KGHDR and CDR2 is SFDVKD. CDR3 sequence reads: CATSAPQGAGYTF. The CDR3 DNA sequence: TGTGCCACCAGTGCCCCACAGGGGGCTGGCTACACCTTC.

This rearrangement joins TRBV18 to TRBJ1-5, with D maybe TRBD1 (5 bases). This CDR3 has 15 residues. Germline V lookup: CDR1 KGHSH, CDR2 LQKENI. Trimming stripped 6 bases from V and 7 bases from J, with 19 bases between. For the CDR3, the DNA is TGTGCCAGCTCCCAAAACCTTCCCGGGACCCAGCCCCAGCATTTT. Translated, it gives CASSQNLPGTQPQHF.

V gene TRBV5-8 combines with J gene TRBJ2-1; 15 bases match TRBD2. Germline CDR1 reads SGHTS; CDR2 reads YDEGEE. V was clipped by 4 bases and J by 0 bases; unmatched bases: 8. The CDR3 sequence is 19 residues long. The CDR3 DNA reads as TGTGCCAGCAGCCCGGGACTAGCGGGAGGAGGGAGCTCCTACAATGAGCAGTTCTTC. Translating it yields CASSPGLAGGGSSYNEQFF.

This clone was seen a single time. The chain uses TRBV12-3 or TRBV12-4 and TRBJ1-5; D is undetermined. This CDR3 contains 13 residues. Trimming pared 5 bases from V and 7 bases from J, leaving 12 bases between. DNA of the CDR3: TGTGCCAGCAGTGGTCTAACGGGCCAGCCCCAGCATTTT. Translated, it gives CASSGLTGQPQHF.

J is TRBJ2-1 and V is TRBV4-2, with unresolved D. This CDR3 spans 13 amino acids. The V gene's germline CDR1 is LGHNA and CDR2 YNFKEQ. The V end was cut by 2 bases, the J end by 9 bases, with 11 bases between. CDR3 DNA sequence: TGTGCCAGCAGCCAAAACTTAGGCAGTGAGCAGTTCTTC. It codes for CASSQNLGSEQFF.

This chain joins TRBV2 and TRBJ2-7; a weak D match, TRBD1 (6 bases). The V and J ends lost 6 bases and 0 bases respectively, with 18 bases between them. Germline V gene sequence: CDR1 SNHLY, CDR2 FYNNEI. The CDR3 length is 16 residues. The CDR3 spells CASSGTTGPFSYEQYF. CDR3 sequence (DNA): TGTGCCAGCAGCGGGACAACAGGGCCTTTCTCCTACGAGCAGTACTTC.

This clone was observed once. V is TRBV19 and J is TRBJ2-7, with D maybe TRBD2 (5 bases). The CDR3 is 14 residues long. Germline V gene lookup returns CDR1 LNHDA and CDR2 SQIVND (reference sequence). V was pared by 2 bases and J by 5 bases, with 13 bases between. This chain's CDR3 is CASSILAGSDEQYF. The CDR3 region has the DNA TGTGCCAGTAGTATACTGGCGGGTTCTGACGAGCAGTACTTC.

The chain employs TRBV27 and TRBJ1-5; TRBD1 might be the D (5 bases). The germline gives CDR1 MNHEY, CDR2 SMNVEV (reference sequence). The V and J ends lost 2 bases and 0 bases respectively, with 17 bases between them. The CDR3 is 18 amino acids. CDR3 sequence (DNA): TGTGCCAGCAGTTTAACGGGTTGGGCAGGGAATAGCAATCAGCCCCAGCATTTT. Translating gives CASSLTGWAGNSNQPQHF.

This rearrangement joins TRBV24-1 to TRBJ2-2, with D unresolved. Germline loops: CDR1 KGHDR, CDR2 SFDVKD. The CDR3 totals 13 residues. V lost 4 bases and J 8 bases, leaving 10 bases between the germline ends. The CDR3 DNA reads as TGTGCCACCAGTGAAATACCCGGAGGGGAGCTGTTTTTT. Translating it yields CATSEIPGGELFF.

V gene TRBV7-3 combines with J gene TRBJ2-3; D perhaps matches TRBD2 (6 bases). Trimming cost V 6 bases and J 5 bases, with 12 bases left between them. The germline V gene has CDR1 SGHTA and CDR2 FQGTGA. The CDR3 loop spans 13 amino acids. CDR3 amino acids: CASSRLGGDTQYF. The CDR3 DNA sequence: TGTGCCAGCAGTCGCTTGGGGGGAGATACGCAGTATTTT.

This CDR3 reads CASSGSGVYNEQFF. Written as DNA, the CDR3 is TGTGCCAGCAGCGGGAGCGGGGTCTACAATGAGCAGTTCTTC. The gene calls are TRBV9 and TRBJ2-1; the match to TRBD2 covers 7 bases. This CDR3 spans 14 amino acids. The germline gives CDR1 SGDLS, CDR2 YYNGEE. J gave up 3 bases and V 3 bases, and 3 bases lay outside the gene matches.

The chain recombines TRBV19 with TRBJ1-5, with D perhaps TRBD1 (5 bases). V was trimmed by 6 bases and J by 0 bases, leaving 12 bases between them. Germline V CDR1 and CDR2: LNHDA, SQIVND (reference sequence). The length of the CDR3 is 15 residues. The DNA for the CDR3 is TGTGCCAGTAGGGGGGGACTCTATAGCAATCAGCCCCAGCATTTT. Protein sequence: CASRGGLYSNQPQHF.